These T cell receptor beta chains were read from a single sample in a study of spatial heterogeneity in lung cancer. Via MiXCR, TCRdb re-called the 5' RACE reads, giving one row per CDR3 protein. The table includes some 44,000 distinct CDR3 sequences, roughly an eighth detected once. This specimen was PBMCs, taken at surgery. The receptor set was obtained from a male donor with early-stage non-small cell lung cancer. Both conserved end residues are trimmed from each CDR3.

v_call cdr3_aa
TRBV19 ASRTSVNQPQH
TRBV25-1 ASNGAGWNNQPQH
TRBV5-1 ASSFSGTSEDTQY
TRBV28 ASSLPAQLHQPQH
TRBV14 ASSPGTSGVYNEQF
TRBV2 ASRWTANTGELF
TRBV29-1 SVDEARGTDTQY
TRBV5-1 ASSLGTGSNQPQH
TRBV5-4 ASSWRTGATYEQY
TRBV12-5 ASGWGQDGTEAF
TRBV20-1 SALAGYEQY
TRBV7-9 ASSARTTLER
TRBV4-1 ASSQEFKRGGVETQY
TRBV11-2 ASSLRGTDQETQY
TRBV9 ASSVVLANYGYT
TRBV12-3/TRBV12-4 ASSWTSGATDTQY
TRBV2 ASFRDGSYNEQF
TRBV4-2 ASSQGIGKYEQY
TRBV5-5 ASSLVGGPPLSGANVLT
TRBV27 ASSFPETDSRY
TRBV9 ASSVDGRGDEKLF
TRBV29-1 SGTSGTETQY
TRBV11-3 ASSPGLALDTQY
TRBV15 ATSRDLGQGFQPQH
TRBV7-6 ASSLSRTYEQY
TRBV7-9 ASSLGLAGGRIHEQY
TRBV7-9 ASSLLQGAGETQY
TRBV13 ASSLGPRGEKLF
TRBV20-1 SASAPYSTDTQY
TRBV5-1 ASSLAGDNYGYT
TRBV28 ATAGTGGAQETQY
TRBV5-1 ASSLGRDPTWETQY
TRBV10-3 AIRASGGLSYEQY
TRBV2 ASSRLASGSDTQY